This record covers a single TCR beta chain. The antigen is undetermined. TCRdb's table, derived via immunoSEQ multiplex PCR, lists solely in-frame clones and lacks some. The sample yields roughly 130,000 clones, around 89% seen once. This specimen comes from a study of T cell responses to AZD1222 COVID-19 vaccine. General observations from the study: An increase in Spike-specific TCR breadth and depth was observed after two AZD1222 doses. Of spike-specific TCRs, nearly half reportedly target regions left unmutated in variants. Dominant at 160-218 and 743-854, vaccine-associated CD4 TCRs also spanned spike.

This CDR3 is 17 amino acids long. CDR1 and CDR2 from the germline V gene are SGHTA and FQGNSA. With 5 bases removed from V and 3 bases from J, the gap between germline ends came to 22 bases. The receptor's source is an adult in good health. The input for sequencing was peripheral blood, taken on day 0 of AZD1222 vaccination. The chain couples TRBV7-2 to TRBJ1-2; D may be TRBD1 (6 bases). The CDR3 loop is CASSQPRQPTGYYGYTF. Written as DNA, the CDR3 is TGTGCCAGCAGCCAACCCCGACAGCCAACAGGGTACTATGGCTACACCTTC.